This T cell receptor beta chain was documented in a study of response to subunit inactivated influenza vaccine. In its sample, this clonotype was seen a few times. Its target is unknown. Study observations and caveats: Few additional T cells are recruited per seasonal influenza vaccination, authors suggested.

Using its own MiXCR run on the RT-PCR reads, TCRdb lists one record per CDR3 protein. The data show approximately 680,000 distinct CDR3 sequences, 15% to 19% seen once. V lost 1 base, J lost 3 bases, and 16 bases lay in between. The CDR3 length is 16 residues. Sequencing was performed on PBMCs from blood, taken 11 to 12 days after vaccination. V and J are TRBV12-3 or TRBV12-4 and TRBJ2-7; perhaps TRBD2 as D (6 bases). The receptor was isolated from a man aged 45-65 years who received an inactivated influenza vaccine. CDR3 loop: CASSLEGGGRDYEQYF. The CDR3, as DNA: TGTGCCAGCAGTTTAGAGGGAGGCGGCAGAGACTACGAGCAGTACTTC.